These T cell receptor beta chains were read from a single sample in a study of cytomegalovirus exposure and HLA in healthy donors. Assay used: immunoSEQ multiplex PCR; TCRdb lists only in-frame clones, some missing. The sample includes about 95,000 clones, approximately 70% of them seen just once. Sequenced material: PBMCs. These receptors came from a woman between 45 and 65 years old in good health and CMV-seropositive. The CDR3 runs from the conserved cysteine through the conserved F or W. Each record gives: D gene, V gene, J gene, clone size, CDR3 protein, CDR3 DNA. D genes are given only for firm matches. Not all rows give a size; the values are once, few, many and, for expanded clones, a class.

NA	TRBV28	TRBJ2-7	few	CASRPPGYEQYF	TGTGCCAGCAGACCGCCCGGCTACGAGCAGTACTTC
TRBD1	TRBV5-6	TRBJ2-3	NA	CASSRQGRGTDTQYF	TGTGCCAGCAGCCGACAGGGGCGCGGGACAGATACGCAGTATTTT
TRBD1	TRBV5-5	TRBJ2-7	few	CASSSGQGSYEQYF	TGTGCCAGCAGCTCCGGACAGGGAAGCTACGAGCAGTACTTC
NA	TRBV10-2	TRBJ2-1	NA	CASRRGGSSYNEQFF	TGCGCCAGCAGGAGGGGGGGAAGCTCCTACAATGAGCAGTTCTTC
TRBD1	TRBV5-1	TRBJ2-3	NA	CASSTGTASDTQYF	TGCGCCAGCAGCACCGGGACAGCCTCAGATACGCAGTATTTT
NA	TRBV28	TRBJ2-2	NA	CASRAELPVDTGELFF	TGTGCCAGCAGGGCCGAACTACCCGTGGACACCGGGGAGCTGTTTTTT
NA	TRBV4-1	TRBJ1-3	NA	CASSPQARGKSSGNTIYF	TGCGCCAGCAGCCCTCAGGCGAGGGGGAAGAGCTCTGGAAACACCATATATTTT
NA	TRBV11-2	TRBJ2-3	NA	CASSLRQFASTDTQYF	TGTGCCAGCAGCTTGCGACAGTTTGCTAGCACAGATACGCAGTATTTT
NA	TRBV10-3	TRBJ2-7	once	CAISETDTGKPYEQYF	TGTGCCATCAGTGAGACGGATACCGGGAAACCCTACGAGCAGTACTTC
TRBD1	TRBV30	TRBJ2-2	NA	CAWSSLDRVGTGELFF	TGTGCCTGGAGTTCCCTGGACAGGGTGGGGACCGGGGAGCTGTTTTTT
TRBD2	TRBV11-2	TRBJ2-7	NA	CASSFSGSSYEQYF	TGTGCCAGCAGCTTTAGCGGGAGCTCCTACGAGCAGTACTTC
NA	TRBV28	TRBJ2-7	NA	CASSQGLLYEQYF	TGTGCCAGCAGCCAGGGACTCCTCTACGAGCAGTACTTC
TRBD1	TRBV28	TRBJ1-3	NA	CASSLPRTGRSGNTIYF	TGTGCCAGCAGTTTACCTAGGACAGGCCGCTCTGGAAACACCATATATTTT
NA	TRBV7-2	TRBJ2-6	NA	CASSLRLGGSGANVLTF	TGTGCCAGCAGCTTAAGGTTGGGAGGTTCTGGGGCCAACGTCCTGACTTTC
TRBD2	TRBV11-2	TRBJ2-2	NA	CASTTSSGGSIGELFF	TGTGCCAGCACGACCTCCTCAGGCGGGAGTATCGGGGAGCTGTTTTTT
NA	TRBV29-1	TRBJ1-3	few	CSVESLNTIYF	TGCAGCGTTGAATCTTTAAACACCATATATTTT
NA	TRBV19	TRBJ1-5	NA	CASNNGGNQPQHF	TGTGCCAGTAACAATGGGGGGAATCAGCCCCAGCATTTT
NA	TRBV10-3	TRBJ2-3	once	CAISESIDTDTQYF	TGTGCCATCAGTGAGTCCATAGACACAGATACGCAGTATTTT
TRBD2	TRBV9	TRBJ2-3	NA	CASSVAGGPWDTQYF	TGTGCCAGCAGCGTAGCGGGAGGGCCATGGGATACGCAGTATTTT
NA	TRBV11-2	TRBJ2-5	NA	CASSSPQSQETQYF	TGTGCCAGCAGCTCACCACAATCCCAAGAGACCCAGTACTTC
NA	TRBV19	TRBJ1-4	NA	CASSIRSLNEKLFF	TGTGCCAGTAGTATTAGGAGCCTCAATGAAAAACTGTTTTTT
NA	TRBV6-5	TRBJ1-6	NA	CASSSTGTIDSPLHF	TGTGCCAGCAGTTCCACAGGGACTATAGATTCACCCCTCCACTTT
NA	TRBV14	TRBJ2-1	NA	CASSPVAGLYAYNEQFF	TGTGCCAGCAGCCCCGTGGCAGGGCTTTACGCATACAATGAGCAGTTCTTC
TRBD1	TRBV10-2	TRBJ2-7	NA	CASRPGQGLYEQYF	TGCGCCAGCAGGCCCGGACAGGGTCTCTACGAGCAGTACTTC
NA	TRBV4-1	TRBJ2-7	NA	CASSQDGRGYEQYF	TGCGCCAGCAGCCAAGACGGGCGGGGATACGAGCAGTACTTC
TRBD1	TRBV7-2	TRBJ2-1	NA	CASSVQGAAAPHNEQFF	TGTGCCAGCAGCGTTCAGGGGGCGGCGGCGCCCCACAATGAGCAGTTCTTC
NA	TRBV7-9	TRBJ2-5	NA	CASSFVRGETQYF	TGTGCCAGCAGCTTTGTGAGAGGGGAGACCCAGTACTTC
TRBD1	TRBV29-1	TRBJ1-2	NA	CSVSTGTGIDYGYTF	TGCAGCGTGAGCACCGGGACAGGGATCGACTATGGCTACACCTTC
NA	TRBV27	TRBJ2-7	NA	CATRLMIANDEQYF	TGTGCCACTCGACTGATGATAGCCAACGACGAGCAGTACTTC
TRBD2	TRBV11-3	TRBJ2-1	once	CASSPRTSLGDEQFF	TGTGCCAGCAGCCCTCGGACTAGTCTGGGGGATGAGCAGTTCTTC
TRBD2	TRBV19	TRBJ2-1	NA	CAVRTSGRFGEQFF	TGTGCCGTTCGGACTAGCGGGAGGTTTGGTGAGCAGTTCTTC